This T cell receptor beta chain was documented in a study of cytomegalovirus exposure and HLA in healthy donors (dated 2017 in TCRdb). For context, the study as a whole: According to a later analysis, the approximately 130 validation repertoires were produced on the same platform as the 666 repertoires of the first cohort. The aim of the study was to test whether cataloging public T cell receptors could identify signatures of past pathogen exposure. A separate validation cohort of approximately 130 different subjects was used in addition to the roughly 670-subject first cohort. To predict cytomegalovirus infection status, the study brought together high-throughput TCR immunosequencing, statistical association of individual TCRs with disease status, and machine learning. Study-wide findings and limitations: In the study, around 150 TCR beta chains were listed as associated with cytomegalovirus. A later analysis found that TCRs clustered in the first cohort also tended to co-occur in the roughly 120 validation repertoires, with just under 95% of cluster scores above 0. Most TCR sequences were seen in very few donors, while some public TCRs were found in many individuals. A later analysis lacked HLA typing for the validation cohort, so it scored co-occurrence in that cohort across all 120 or so repertoires. The classifier was reported to diagnose cytomegalovirus status with high specificity and sensitivity in both the original and validation cohorts. The authors suggested that the approach could potentially be generalized to other disease states and immunological phenotypes. A few of the identified cytomegalovirus-associated TCR beta chains were confirmed in vitro to be specific for cytomegalovirus antigens.

Library prep was done by the immunoSEQ multiplex PCR assay. Concerning the study's data processing: A statistical classification framework was developed to diagnose cytomegalovirus status using the catalog of TCR beta chain sequences. TCRdb's version of the immuneACCESS table is confined to in-frame rearrangements and falls short of the full clone set. An unresolved V gene accounts for under half of the shortfall where checked; the remainder is of unknown origin. V and J calls and clone size are copied from that table; D and trimming were computed from the DNA. This sample has fewer than 250,000 clones in its table, and roughly 86% of those were observed once. Roughly 1.5% of the sample is taken by the ten largest. Comment on this clone: This clone's antigen is unknown. The sample holds no much larger clone one base away, and base qualities are not on file.

The CDR3 has 14 amino acids, counting the end cysteine and phenylalanine. The retained sequence is limited to the CDR3, 42 bases, with the frame set at the first base. CDR1 and CDR2 are drawn from the germline V gene (reference sequence): LNHDA, SQIVND. The germline ends are 13 bases apart after V is trimmed by 3 bases and J by 6 bases. The donors were included in the validation cohort of roughly 120 subjects, a group kept apart from the approximately 650-subject first cohort. The source material was PBMCs. The clonotype comes from a woman between 18 and 30 years old in good health and CMV-seronegative. The chain employs TRBV19 and TRBJ2-3, with the D gene uncertain. CDR3 protein: CASSIGGFGDTQYF. The nucleotide sequence is given as TGTGCCAGTAGTATTGGTGGCTTCGGGGATACGCAGTATTTT.